The 12 T cell receptor beta chains below all came from one sample that was sequenced in a study of T cells expressing NK-cell markers. TCRdb re-called the 5' RACE reads and shows each CDR3 protein once, DNA omitted. Its table lists hundreds of thousands of distinct CDR3 sequences. Sequenced sample: blood T cells: a sorted CD56 or NKG2C T cell subset, CD4+ or CD8+ T cells, or bulk PBMC T cells (not recorded which). The receptors were sampled from a woman between 18 and 69 years old in good health.

The CDR3 loop is CASSLVAREAGELFF. This chain uses TRBV5-1 with TRBJ2-2; the TCRdb D gene call, TRBD2, has no DNA to confirm it. This CDR3 spans 15 amino acids. Germline CDR1 and CDR2: SGHRS and YFSETQ.

This chain links TRBV5-1 with TRBJ2-7; the D call of TRBD2 rests on TCRdb alone, since no DNA is present to check it. The CDR3 loop spans 15 amino acids. Germline CDR1 is SGHRS and CDR2 is YFSETQ. This CDR3 is CASSDGTSGSYEQYF.

CDR3 amino acids: CASRNLAGGETQYF. The chain recombines TRBV12-3 or TRBV12-4 with TRBJ2-5; the D call from TCRdb, TRBD2, cannot be confirmed without DNA. The length of the CDR3 is 14 residues.

This sequence joins TRBV18 and TRBJ2-5; there is no DNA to check the TCRdb D call of TRBD1. Germline CDR1 and CDR2: KGHSH and LQKENI. The CDR3 length is 13 residues. The CDR3 sequence is CASLGQLQETQYF. Combining the CDR3 with reference TRBV18 and TRBJ2-5 gives the whole variable domain NAGVMQNPRHLVRRRGQEARLRCSPMKGHSHVYWYRQLPEEGLKFMVYLQKENIIDESGMPKERFSAEFPKEGPSILRIQQVVRGDSAAYFCASLGQLQETQYFGPGTRLLVL.

This chain joins TRBV7-2 and TRBJ1-1; checking the TCRdb D call of TRBD1 is not possible without DNA. Germline V CDR1 and CDR2: SGHTA, FQGNSA. The CDR3 spans 14 residues. CDR3 residues: CASSSYGGNTEAFF.

The chain employs TRBV5-5 and TRBJ1-5; TCRdb gives TRBD1 as the D gene, but with no DNA this cannot be confirmed. There are 15 residues in the CDR3. Germline CDR1 reads SGHKS; CDR2 reads YYEKEE (reference sequence). CDR3 sequence: CASSLGGFSNQPQHF.

This chain uses TRBV7-3 with TRBJ2-3; TCRdb selects TRBD2, and the lack of DNA leaves this call unchecked. Germline V CDR1 and CDR2: SGHTA, FQGTGA. CDR3 length equals 17 residues. This CDR3 reads CASSSKPGLRGGDTQYF.

The CDR3 region is CSARGQGVSEQFF. The genes are TRBV20-1 and TRBJ2-1; TCRdb reports TRBD1, a call that lacks DNA to check it against. The CDR3 consists of 13 residues. Per germline, CDR1 DFQATT and CDR2 SNEGSKA (reference sequence).

The V gene is TRBV27, the J gene TRBJ2-2; TCRdb's D call of TRBD2 is untestable without DNA. This CDR3 is 16 amino acids long. Germline CDR1 MNHEY, CDR2 SMNVEV (reference sequence). This CDR3 reads CASSARTSGATGELFF.

This chain connects TRBV27 to TRBJ2-3; TCRdb's D call, TRBD1, is unchecked because there is no DNA. The germline CDR1 and CDR2 sequences are MNHEY and SMNVEV (reference sequence). The CDR3 is made up of 15 amino acids. The CDR3 loop is CASTPLGVGPDTQYF.

This sequence joins TRBV20-1 and TRBJ1-5; TCRdb designates TRBD1, a call that cannot be tested without DNA. The germline CDR1 and CDR2 sequences are DFQATT and SNEGSKA (reference sequence). This CDR3 spans 14 amino acids. CDR3 amino acids: CSARDRRGNQPQHF.

The rearrangement links TRBV20-1 to TRBJ2-5; TCRdb's assignment of TRBD2 cannot be checked, as there is no DNA. Germline V lookup: CDR1 DFQATT, CDR2 SNEGSKA (reference sequence). The CDR3 has 14 residues. CDR3 region: CSASALSGVETQYF.